These 2 T cell receptor beta chains share one sample of origin, sequenced in a study of identical twins. One entry per CDR3 protein results from TCRdb running MiXCR on the 5' RACE reads. The repertoire holds 1.5 million to 2 million distinct CDR3 sequences, with around a third as singletons. Sequenced: cord blood. The receptors derive from a newborn girl in good health.

The sample holds a few counts of this clonotype. This chain links TRBV6-2 or TRBV6-3 with TRBJ2-7; 8 nucleotides line up with TRBD1. The CDR3 is made up of 14 amino acids. The V gene end was trimmed by 6 bases and the J gene end by 6 bases; junction bases not matched to a gene: 10. Germline loops: CDR1 MNHEY, CDR2 SVGEGT. CDR3 DNA sequence: TGTGCCAGCAGGAGGACAGGGTCAAAACTCGAGCAGTACTTC. As protein: CASRRTGSKLEQYF.

This clonotype occurred many times. The chain links TRBV29-1 to TRBJ2-1, with 11 bases identical to TRBD2. Germline V gene lookup returns CDR1 SQVTM and CDR2 ANQGSEA. This CDR3 comprises 14 residues. Trimming removed 6 bases from V and 9 bases from J; junction bases left unmatched: 10. The CDR3 bases are TGCAGCGTCCCTCATAGCGGGAGGGGTGGTGAGCAGTTCTTC. It specifies CSVPHSGRGGEQFF.